A selection of T cell receptor beta chains follows, all from one sample in a study of blood T cell repertoires in COVID-19. The method was immunoSEQ multiplex PCR; TCRdb's version includes in-frame clones alone and lacks a portion of them. The sample has 200,000 to 250,000 clones, about nine tenths seen once. The specimen was peripheral blood. The receptors originated from a man aged 50 or older with acute or convalescent COVID-19. CDR3s include the opening cysteine and the closing phenylalanine or tryptophan. D genes are given only for firm matches. Some rows mark clone size as missing; the rest say once, few, many or name a class of expanded clone.

cdr3_aa cdr3_nt clone_size d_call cdr3_length j_call v_call
CASSPQGSSYNSPLHF TGTGCCAGCAGCCCACAGGGGAGCTCCTATAATTCACCCCTCCACTTT once TRBD1 16 TRBJ1-6 TRBV7-9
CSVKKGAAGYTF TGCAGCGTTAAAAAGGGGGCGGCTGGCTACACCTTC . TRBD1 12 TRBJ1-2 TRBV29-1
CSANIGQGAFF TGCAGTGCTAATATCGGACAGGGCGCTTTCTTT . TRBD1 11 TRBJ1-1 TRBV20-1
CASSYSGGIQGGEQYF TGTGCCAGCAGTTACTCGGGCGGGATCCAGGGAGGCGAGCAGTACTTC few . 16 TRBJ2-7 TRBV6-6
CASSFETQGRAGGYTF TGTGCCAGCAGCTTCGAAACACAGGGGCGCGCGGGGGGCTACACCTTC once TRBD1 16 TRBJ1-2 TRBV5-4
CASSEDRGGRKDTQYF TGCGCCAGCAGTGAAGATCGGGGGGGGCGTAAAGATACGCAGTATTTT . TRBD2 16 TRBJ2-3 TRBV10-2
CASSGGTNEKLFF TGTGCCAGCTCAGGGGGCACTAATGAAAAACTGTTTTTT once . 13 TRBJ1-4 TRBV18
CASSLPSGGRVETQYF TGTGCCAGCAGCTTGCCCAGCGGGGGGCGGGTCGAGACCCAGTACTTC . TRBD2 16 TRBJ2-5 TRBV5-6
CASSAGTAWDGNTIYF TGCGCCAGCAGCGCTGGGACTGCGTGGGACGGAAACACCATATATTTT . . 16 TRBJ1-3 TRBV5-1
CAWSPGQGSTDTQYF TGTGCCTGGAGCCCGGGACAGGGGAGCACAGATACGCAGTATTTT once TRBD1 15 TRBJ2-3 TRBV30
CASSVQGNTEAFF TGTGCCAGCAGCGTCCAGGGGAACACTGAAGCTTTCTTT once . 13 TRBJ1-1 TRBV2
CASSSGLNNEQFF TGTGCCAGCAGCTCGGGACTTAACAATGAGCAGTTCTTC . . 13 TRBJ2-1 TRBV7-3
CATAGQTNEKLFF TGTGCCACCGCGGGACAGACTAATGAAAAACTGTTTTTT . TRBD1 13 TRBJ1-4 TRBV6-5
CASSTLRGSSPLHF TGTGCCAGTAGTACCCTCAGGGGGAGTTCACCCCTCCACTTT . TRBD1 14 TRBJ1-6 TRBV19
CASSGPGDSGANVLTF TGTGCCAGCAGTGGCCCTGGAGACTCTGGGGCCAACGTCCTGACTTTC . . 16 TRBJ2-6 TRBV2
CASSYVRGGKNTEAFF TGTGCCAGCAGTTACGTTAGAGGGGGAAAGAACACTGAAGCTTTCTTT . . 16 TRBJ1-1 TRBV6-7
CASRWGPGQSPNTGELFF TGTGCCAGCAGATGGGGCCCGGGACAAAGTCCTAACACCGGGGAGCTGTTTTTT . . 18 TRBJ2-2 TRBV11-2
CASSIQVVGTEAFF TGTGCCAGTAGTATTCAGGTGGTGGGCACTGAAGCTTTCTTT once . 14 TRBJ1-1 TRBV19
CASRPYGLARSTDTQYF TGTGCCAGCAGACCATACGGACTAGCGCGAAGCACAGATACGCAGTATTTT . TRBD2 17 TRBJ2-3 TRBV7-9
CASSSTDRVYGYTF TGCGCCAGCAGCTCCACAGACAGGGTCTATGGCTACACCTTC . TRBD1 14 TRBJ1-2 TRBV5-1
CASSLGPGFEPQHF TGTGCCAGCAGCTTGGGGCCAGGTTTTGAGCCCCAGCATTTT . . 14 TRBJ1-5 TRBV5-8
CASSRTLSNEQFF TGTGCCAGCAGCCGGACACTGAGCAATGAGCAGTTCTTC . . 13 TRBJ2-1 TRBV14
CAAGTSGVNEQFF TGTGCCGCCGGGACTAGCGGGGTTAATGAGCAGTTCTTC few TRBD2 13 TRBJ2-1 TRBV19
CASSQGQGAGGYTF TGTGCCAGCAGCCAAGGACAGGGGGCGGGTGGCTACACCTTC . TRBD1 14 TRBJ1-2 TRBV4-2
CASSFGTGGARSTEAFF TGTGCCAGCAGTTTCGGTACAGGGGGCGCGAGGAGCACTGAAGCTTTCTTT . TRBD1 17 TRBJ1-1 TRBV27
CASSFAGSPQHF TGTGCCAGCAGTTTCGCGGGGTCGCCCCAGCATTTT . . 12 TRBJ1-5 TRBV12-3/TRBV12-4
CASSQEPGGTDSSPLHF TGCGCCAGCAGCCAAGAGCCTGGGGGGACAGACAGTTCACCCCTCCACTTT . TRBD1 17 TRBJ1-6 TRBV4-1
CASSLLGGTANTGELFF TGTGCCAGCAGCTTGCTTGGGGGCACGGCGAACACCGGGGAGCTGTTTTTT . . 17 TRBJ2-2 TRBV5-6
CASTTTRRDRGTIYF TGTGCCAGCACCACAACCCGCCGGGACAGGGGGACCATATATTTT once TRBD1 15 TRBJ1-3 TRBV2
CASSSTTVAYGYTF TGTGCCAGCAGCTCCACCACAGTTGCTTATGGCTACACCTTC . . 14 TRBJ1-2 TRBV5-6
CASSVAPNPGWRALAFF TGTGCCAGCAGCGTAGCCCCCAACCCGGGGTGGAGGGCATTAGCTTTCTTT . . 17 TRBJ1-1 TRBV9
CASSQDSGLGGPTYNEQFF TGCGCCAGCAGCCAAGATAGCGGGTTGGGAGGCCCTACCTACAATGAGCAGTTCTTC . TRBD2 19 TRBJ2-1 TRBV4-1
CASSLLDSNQPQHF TGTGCCAGCAGTCTATTAGATAGCAATCAGCCCCAGCATTTT . . 14 TRBJ1-5 TRBV6-6
CASSLQEGNEQFF TGTGCCAGCAGTCTACAGGAGGGGAATGAGCAGTTCTTC . . 13 TRBJ2-1 TRBV6-4
CASSLADAVNQPQHF TGTGCCAGTAGTCTTGCCGACGCGGTTAATCAGCCCCAGCATTTT . . 15 TRBJ1-5 TRBV19
CASGLLGQANYGYTF TGTGCTAGTGGTTTGTTGGGACAGGCAAACTATGGCTACACCTTC few TRBD1 15 TRBJ1-2 TRBV12-5
CASSGQRVSYNEQFF TGTGCCAGCAGTGGACAGCGGGTGTCCTACAATGAGCAGTTCTTC . . 15 TRBJ2-1 TRBV2